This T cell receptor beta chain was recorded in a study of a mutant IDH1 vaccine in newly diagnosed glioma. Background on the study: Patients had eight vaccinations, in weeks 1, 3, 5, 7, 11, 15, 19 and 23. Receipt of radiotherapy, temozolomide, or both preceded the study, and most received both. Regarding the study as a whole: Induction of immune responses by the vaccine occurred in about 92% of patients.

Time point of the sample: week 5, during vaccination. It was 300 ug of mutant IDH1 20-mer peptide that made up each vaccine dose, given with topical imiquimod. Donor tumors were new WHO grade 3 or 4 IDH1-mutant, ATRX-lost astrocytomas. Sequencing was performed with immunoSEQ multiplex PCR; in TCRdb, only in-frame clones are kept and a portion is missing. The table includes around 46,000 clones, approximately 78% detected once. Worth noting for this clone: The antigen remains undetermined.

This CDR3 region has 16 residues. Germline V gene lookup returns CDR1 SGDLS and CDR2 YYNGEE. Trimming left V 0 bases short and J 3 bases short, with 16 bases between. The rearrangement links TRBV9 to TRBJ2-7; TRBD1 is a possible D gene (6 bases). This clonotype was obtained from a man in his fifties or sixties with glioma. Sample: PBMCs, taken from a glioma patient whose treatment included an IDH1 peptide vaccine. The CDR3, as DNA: TGTGCCAGCAGCGTAGGTAGAGGGGGTTTGAGCTACGAGCAGTACTTC. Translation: CASSVGRGGLSYEQYF. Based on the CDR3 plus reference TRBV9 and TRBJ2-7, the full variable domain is DSGVTQTPKHLITATGQRVTLRCSPRSGDLSVYWYQQSLDQGLQFLIQYYNGEERAKGNILERFSAQQFPDLHSELNLSSLELGDSALYFCASSVGRGGLSYEQYFGPGTRLTVT.